This entry lists 8 T cell receptor beta chains sequenced from one sample in a study of CD8 T cells in ankylosing spondylitis (dated by TCRdb to about 2017). Libraries came from 5' RACE. Sequenced using an Illumina HiSeq 2500. TCRdb trimmed the raw reads at Q25, called clones with MiXCR and kept productive beta chains. Identical CDR3 protein sequences are pooled into one entry, listed with their most common genes and DNA. Within this sample are more than 300,000 distinct CDR3 sequences, with 11% of them counted one time only. The ten most abundant clones make up around 10% of the sample. Sequenced sample: blood, either unsorted or a sorted T cell fraction (not recorded which). Every receptor here comes from a female donor with ankylosing spondylitis or in good health (not recorded which).

This clonotype has ten or more counts. The chain has TRBV7-2 and TRBJ1-3; D gene ambiguous. Looked up from germline, CDR1 is SGHTA and CDR2 is FQGNSA. V was pared by 0 bases and J by 2 bases, with 11 bases between. CDR3 length: 16 amino acids. The CDR3 region is CASSLALSGAGNTIYF. The DNA for the CDR3 is TGTGCCAGCAGCTTAGCGCTAAGCGGTGCTGGAAACACCATATATTTT.

The table lists this clonotype with many counts. V and J are TRBV12-3 or TRBV12-4 and TRBJ1-2; TRBD1 aligns across 11 bases. V lost 6 bases and J lost 2; bases outside the gene matches: 8. The CDR3 is 16 amino acids. CDR3 in amino acids: CASSPSRDRGNYGYTF. CDR3 DNA sequence: TGTGCCAGCAGCCCTTCCCGGGACAGGGGGAACTATGGCTACACCTTC.

This clonotype has only a few counts. The gene calls are TRBV20-1 and TRBJ2-7; D gene unclear. The CDR3 totals 10 residues. Germline V gives CDR1 DFQATT, CDR2 SNEGSKA (reference sequence). CDR3 bases: TGCAGGGTAGATGGCTACGAGCAGTACTTC. This codes for CRVDGYEQYF.

This clonotype was detected ten times or more. CDR3 sequence reads: CASSLPLLGEQYF. CDR3 nucleotides: TGTGCCAGCAGCTTACCACTCCTAGGCGAGCAGTACTTC. V gene TRBV7-2 combines with J gene TRBJ2-7; no clear D gene. Germline loops: CDR1 SGHTA, CDR2 FQGNSA. This CDR3 region has 13 residues. V was cut by 2 bases and J by 6 bases, with 11 bases left in between.

The DNA of the CDR3 is TGTGCCAGCAGCTTGCGCCGGGCACACGACTACAATGAGCAGTTCTTC. As protein: CASSLRRAHDYNEQFF. V usage is TRBV7-9 and J usage is TRBJ2-1; no clear D gene. From germline, CDR1 is SEHNR and CDR2 FQNEAQ (reference sequence). CDR3 length: 16 amino acids. Deletions cut 3 bases from V and 3 bases from J, with 15 bases between. Full variable domain (remainder filled in from reference TRBV7-9 and TRBJ2-1): DTGVSQNPRHKITKRGQNVTFRCDPISEHNRLYWYRQTLGQGPEFLTYFQNEAQLEKSRLLSDRFSAERPKGSFSTLEIQRTEQGDSAMYLCASSLRRAHDYNEQFFGPGTRLTVL.

This clonotype has more than one count but fewer than ten. The rearrangement links TRBV7-2 to TRBJ1-5; no clear D gene. Germline values: CDR1 SGHTA, CDR2 FQGNSA. V was shortened by 2 bases and J by 3 bases, with 5 bases between the two germline ends. The CDR3 has 13 amino acids. CDR3 amino acids: CASSLLDNQPQHF. In DNA form, the CDR3 reads TGTGCCAGCAGCTTATTGGACAATCAGCCCCAGCATTTT.

This clonotype came up a few times. The chain is built from TRBV28 and TRBJ2-7, with TRBD1 matching 8 bases. The CDR3 has 19 residues. J gave up 0 bases and V 1 base, and 14 bases lay outside the gene matches. CDR1 MDHEN and CDR2 SYDVKM come from the germline V gene. The CDR3 region is CASSLLGETGTGDSYEQYF. The CDR3 bases are TGTGCCAGCAGTTTATTAGGAGAAACCGGGACAGGAGACTCCTACGAGCAGTACTTC.

At least ten counts were recorded for this clonotype. The J gene is TRBJ1-1, the V gene TRBV5-1, with D possibly TRBD1 on 5 matching bases. The germline CDR1 and CDR2 sequences are SGHRS and YFSETQ. V was cut by 3 bases and J by 1 base, with 13 bases left in between. The CDR3 sequence is 15 residues long. The CDR3 DNA reads TGCGCCAGCAGCTCGGGGCCGCGTCAGAACACTGAAGCTTTCTTT. Residues: CASSSGPRQNTEAFF.